This T cell receptor beta chain was recovered during a study of cytomegalovirus exposure and HLA in healthy donors. Generated by immunoSEQ multiplex PCR, the TCRdb table keeps only in-frame clones and is missing some. The repertoire consists of over 150,000 clones, with 84% occurring once and the leading ten covering roughly an eighth. This clone showed up just a few times. This CDR3 has 15 residues. CDR1 is SNHLY, CDR2 FYNNEI, per germline. V lost 6 bases and J lost 6; bases outside the gene matches: 14. This clonotype was obtained from a woman younger than 45 in good health and CMV-seropositive. The genes are TRBV2 and TRBJ2-7, with 7 bases identical to TRBD1. Sequenced material: PBMCs. CDR3 amino acids: CASRDRRDKRPEQYF. Here the CDR3 DNA reads TGTGCCAGCAGGGACAGGCGAGACAAAAGACCCGAGCAGTACTTC.